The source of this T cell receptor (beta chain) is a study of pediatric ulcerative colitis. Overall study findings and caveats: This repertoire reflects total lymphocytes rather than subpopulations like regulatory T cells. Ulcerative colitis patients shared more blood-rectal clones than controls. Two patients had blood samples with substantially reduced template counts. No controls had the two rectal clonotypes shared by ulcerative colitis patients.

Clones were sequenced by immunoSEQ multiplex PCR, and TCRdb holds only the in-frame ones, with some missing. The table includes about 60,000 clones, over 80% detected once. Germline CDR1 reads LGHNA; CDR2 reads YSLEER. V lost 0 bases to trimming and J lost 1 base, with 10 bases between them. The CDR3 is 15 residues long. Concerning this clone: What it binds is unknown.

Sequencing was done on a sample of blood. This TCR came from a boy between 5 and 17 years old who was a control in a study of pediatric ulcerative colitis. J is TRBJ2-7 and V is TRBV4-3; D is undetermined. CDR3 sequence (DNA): TGCGCCAGCAGCCAAGAGAACTACCTATCCTACGAGCAGTACTTC. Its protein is CASSQENYLSYEQYF.